The 27 T cell receptor beta chains below come from one sample, sequenced in a study of T cell responses to AZD1222 COVID-19 vaccine. TCRdb keeps only in-frame clones here, not all; method: immunoSEQ multiplex PCR. The table has under 150,000 clones, roughly 89% seen once. Sample: peripheral blood, taken on day 0 of AZD1222 vaccination. Receptors were obtained from an adult in good health.

The genes are TRBV7-6 and TRBJ2-3, with D perhaps TRBD1 (5 bases). V was cut by 5 bases and J by 8 bases, with 17 bases left in between. CDR1 is SGHVS, CDR2 FNYEAQ, per germline. This CDR3 has 14 amino acids. The CDR3 DNA sequence: TGTGCCAGCAGCCGCACAGGTACTTCGGGTACGCAGTATTTT. Translating gives CASSRTGTSGTQYF.

This chain uses TRBV2 with TRBJ1-2; 7 bases match TRBD1. The CDR3 is made up of 15 amino acids. Germline assignment: CDR1 SNHLY and CDR2 FYNNEI. The V and J ends lost 6 bases and 7 bases, in that order; junction bases with no gene match: 14. The CDR3 sequence is CASRTGTARAGGYTF. The DNA of the CDR3 is TGTGCCAGCAGGACCGGGACAGCCAGGGCCGGTGGCTACACCTTC.

This clone has only one observation. This chain connects TRBV25-1 to TRBJ2-2, with D possibly TRBD1 on 7 matching bases. Trimming took 4 bases from V and 7 from J, leaving 16 bases between them. This CDR3 is built from 15 residues. Germline CDR1 is MGHDK and CDR2 is SYGVNS. In nucleotides, the CDR3 is TGTGCCAGCAGTGCCGAACGACAGGGACTCGGGGAGCTGTTTTTT. Protein: CASSAERQGLGELFF. The full variable domain, with the rest looked up from reference TRBV25-1 and TRBJ2-2, is EADIYQTPRYLVIGTGKKITLECSQTMGHDKMYWYQQDPGMELHLIHYSYGVNSTEKGDLSSESTVSRIRTEHFPLTLESARPSHTSQYLCASSAERQGLGELFFGEGSRLTVL.

J is TRBJ2-2 and V is TRBV28; D perhaps matches TRBD2 (5 bases). The V end lost 7 bases, the J end lost 4 bases, and 13 bases lay between the germline ends. Germline lookup yields CDR1 MDHEN and CDR2 SYDVKM. The CDR3 is made up of 14 amino acids. The chain's CDR3 is CASIGGYVTGELFF. The CDR3 nucleotides read TGTGCCAGCATCGGCGGGTATGTCACCGGGGAGCTGTTTTTT.

The chain employs TRBV15 and TRBJ2-1; 9 bases agree with TRBD2. Germline V lookup: CDR1 LNHNV, CDR2 YYDKDF (reference sequence). Unmatched junction bases numbered 12, after V lost 0 bases and J lost 0 bases. The CDR3 has 20 amino acids. DNA of the CDR3: TGTGCCACCAGCAGAGATTACAGTAGCGGGGGACTAAGCTCCTACAATGAGCAGTTCTTC. This encodes CATSRDYSSGGLSSYNEQFF.

V gene TRBV19 combines with J gene TRBJ1-4; D is ambiguous. Germline V gene data show CDR1 as LNHDA and CDR2 as SQIVND (reference sequence). This CDR3 comprises 15 residues. The ends were cut back, 4 bases at V and 2 bases at J, with 11 bases in the middle. The CDR3 nucleotides are TGTGCCAGTAGTAAGCGTTCTGGGACTAATGAAAAACTGTTTTTT. It is translated as CASSKRSGTNEKLFF.

This rearrangement joins TRBV4-1 to TRBJ2-3, with D perhaps matching TRBD1 or TRBD2 (5 bases each). The CDR3 sequence is 14 residues long. Looked up from germline, CDR1 is MGHRA and CDR2 is YSYEKL. V lost 3 bases and J lost 9, with 16 bases in between. The CDR3 DNA follows: TGCGCCAGCAGCCAGGGGACGGGTGTGAGAACGCAGTATTTT. Encoded protein: CASSQGTGVRTQYF.

This clone appeared a single time. The V gene is TRBV3-1 (or the pseudogene TRBV3-2), the J gene TRBJ2-7; 15 nucleotides match TRBD2. The CDR3 loop spans 16 amino acids. Unmatched junction bases numbered 3, after V lost 3 bases and J lost 3 bases. Germline V gene data show CDR1 as LGHDT and CDR2 as YNNKEL (reference sequence). The CDR3 sequence: CASSQGTSGRIYEQYF. DNA for the CDR3: TGTGCCAGCAGCCAGGGGACTAGCGGGAGGATCTACGAGCAGTACTTC.

The chain recombines TRBV5-1 with TRBJ2-7; 13 bases align to TRBD2. Trimming took 0 bases from V and 2 from J; bases not matched to a gene: 5. CDR1 and CDR2 from the germline V gene are SGHRS and YFSETQ. The CDR3 contains 17 residues. The CDR3 loop is CASSLGVGTSGTYEQYF. CDR3 nucleotides: TGCGCCAGCAGCTTGGGGGTAGGGACTAGCGGGACCTACGAGCAGTACTTC.

This clone has more than one count but fewer than ten. The chain carries TRBV5-4 and TRBJ1-4; D might be TRBD1 (5 bases). Trimming shortened V by 3 bases and J by 0 bases, and 12 bases separated the two germline ends. The CDR3 runs to 16 residues. Germline V lookup: CDR1 SGHNT, CDR2 YYREEE (reference sequence). CDR3 DNA: TGTGCCAGCAGCTCCGACGGGACTCCAACTAATGAAAAACTGTTTTTT. It translates to CASSSDGTPTNEKLFF.

The chain couples TRBV19 to TRBJ2-7; tentatively, D is TRBD1 or TRBD2 (5 bases each). The CDR3 sequence is 14 residues long. The germline CDR1 and CDR2 sequences are LNHDA and SQIVND (reference sequence). V was cut by 6 bases and J by 0 bases, with 12 bases left in between. The CDR3 sequence is CASRGTASSYEQYF. The CDR3 DNA follows: TGTGCCAGTAGAGGGACGGCCAGCTCCTACGAGCAGTACTTC.

The CDR3 is CASRPRTGGVGYTF. The CDR3 nucleotides are TGTGCCAGCAGACCTCGGACAGGGGGCGTGGGCTACACCTTC. V usage is TRBV27 and J usage is TRBJ1-2; 11 bases line up with TRBD1. This CDR3 is 14 amino acids long. The germline CDR1 and CDR2 sequences are MNHEY and SMNVEV (reference sequence). Trimming removed 6 bases from V and 8 bases from J; junction bases left unmatched: 8.

The V gene is TRBV14, the J gene TRBJ2-2; tentatively, D is TRBD2 (5 bases). The CDR3 has 15 residues. Trimming left V 4 bases short and J 5 bases short, with 14 bases between. The germline CDR1 and CDR2 sequences are SGHDN and FVKESK. The CDR3 is CASSPSSGVTGELFF. CDR3 in DNA: TGTGCCAGCAGCCCGAGTTCCGGGGTGACCGGGGAGCTGTTTTTT.

The V and J genes are TRBV7-2 and TRBJ2-7, with D possibly TRBD1 on 6 matching bases. Germline values: CDR1 SGHTA, CDR2 FQGNSA. CDR3 size: 15 residues. V lost 4 bases to trimming and J lost 0 bases, with 13 bases between them. For the CDR3, the DNA is TGTGCCAGCAGCTCTTCCGGGACACCCTCCTACGAGCAGTACTTC. Protein: CASSSSGTPSYEQYF.

The chain combines TRBV5-1 with TRBJ2-1; 11 bases agree with TRBD2. Germline V gene sequence: CDR1 SGHRS, CDR2 YFSETQ. V shed 0 bases and J 9 bases; nucleotides not matched to a gene: 8. The CDR3 loop spans 16 amino acids. CDR3 protein: CASSLEVAGGWLEQFF. The DNA of the CDR3 is TGCGCCAGCAGCTTGGAAGTAGCGGGAGGGTGGCTTGAGCAGTTCTTC.

The gene calls are TRBV2 and TRBJ2-1; 9 bases fit TRBD2. The ends lost 3 bases at V and 14 bases at J; junction bases unmatched: 5. Germline values: CDR1 SNHLY, CDR2 FYNNEI. This CDR3 spans 12 amino acids. In nucleotides, the CDR3 is TGTGCCAGCAGTGACCTGGGCGGGAGGGAGTTCTTC. It codes for CASSDLGGREFF. The full variable domain, with the rest looked up from reference TRBV2 and TRBJ2-1, is EPEVTQTPSHQVTQMGQEVILRCVPISNHLYFYWYRQILGQKVEFLVSFYNNEISEKSEIFDDQFSVERPDGSNFTLKIRSTKLEDSAMYFCASSDLGGREFFGPGTRLTVL.

This clone has more than one count but fewer than ten. The chain has TRBV2 and TRBJ2-4, with D possibly being TRBD2 (5 bases). The V gene's germline CDR1 is SNHLY and CDR2 FYNNEI. This CDR3 spans 16 amino acids. V dropped 5 bases and J dropped 0 bases, with 14 bases sitting between them. This chain's CDR3 is CASSREAELAKNIQYF. The DNA of the CDR3 is TGTGCCAGCAGTCGGGAAGCGGAACTAGCCAAAAACATTCAGTACTTC.

The gene calls are TRBV28 and TRBJ2-1; D remains unclear. The germline V and J ends were trimmed by 6 bases and 5 bases, with 11 bases remaining between them. CDR1 and CDR2 from the germline V gene are MDHEN and SYDVKM. The CDR3 loop spans 13 amino acids. Here the CDR3 reads CASRERTHNEQFF. In DNA, the CDR3 is TGTGCCAGCAGAGAACGCACCCACAATGAGCAGTTCTTC.

This rearrangement joins TRBV18 to TRBJ1-2; D call uncertain. Between the trimmed V and J ends, which lost 8 bases and 7 bases, there was a span of 14 bases. Per germline, CDR1 KGHSH and CDR2 LQKENI. This CDR3 has 12 amino acids. The CDR3, as DNA: TGTGCCAGCGGAGCGCAGCGGGCTGGCTACACCTTC. Translated: CASGAQRAGYTF. Full variable domain (remainder filled in from reference TRBV18 and TRBJ1-2): NAGVMQNPRHLVRRRGQEARLRCSPMKGHSHVYWYRQLPEEGLKFMVYLQKENIIDESGMPKERFSAEFPKEGPSILRIQQVVRGDSAAYFCASGAQRAGYTFGSGTRLTVV.

This chain joins TRBV10-3 and TRBJ1-2, with TRBD1 matching 8 bases. Germline lookup yields CDR1 ENHRY and CDR2 SYGVKD. The CDR3 has 17 residues. The ends lost 3 bases at V and 7 bases at J; junction bases unmatched: 16. DNA of the CDR3: TGTGCCATCAGTGACCCTGGGGGGGGCAGGGGGCATCCTGGCTACACCTTC. It translates to CAISDPGGGRGHPGYTF.

The genes are TRBV28 and TRBJ2-7; 9 bases line up with TRBD2. Per germline, CDR1 MDHEN and CDR2 SYDVKM. V gave up 2 bases and J gave up 2 bases; unmatched junction bases: 10. This CDR3 has 17 amino acids. The CDR3 region is CASSLEFASGAPYEQYF. Here the CDR3 DNA reads TGTGCCAGCAGTTTAGAATTTGCTAGCGGGGCCCCCTACGAGCAGTACTTC.

This clone was detected only a few times. The V call is TRBV19, the J call TRBJ2-7, with 7 bases fitting TRBD2. Germline CDR1 reads LNHDA; CDR2 reads SQIVND (reference sequence). Unmatched junction bases numbered 18, after V lost 4 bases and J lost 3 bases. The CDR3 is made up of 18 amino acids. The CDR3 sequence is CASSTTPVTSAGGYEQYF. For the CDR3, the DNA is TGTGCCAGTAGTACCACCCCGGTCACTAGCGCCGGAGGCTACGAGCAGTACTTC.

The chain carries TRBV4-1 and TRBJ2-3, with D possibly matching TRBD2 (5 bases). V lost 1 base, J lost 6 bases, and 11 bases lay in between. CDR3 length: 14 residues. Per the germline V gene, CDR1 is MGHRA and CDR2 is YSYEKL. CDR3 amino acids: CASSQARWEDTQYF. CDR3 nucleotides: TGCGCCAGCAGCCAAGCCCGCTGGGAGGATACGCAGTATTTT.

This chain joins TRBV6-5 and TRBJ1-4; 7 bases line up with TRBD1. CDR1 is MNHEY, CDR2 SVGAGI, per germline. V shed 6 bases, J shed 1 base, and the junction held 5 bases outside the gene matches. The CDR3 has 15 amino acids. CDR3 sequence: CASRNRGRTNEKLFF. DNA for the CDR3: TGTGCCAGCAGGAACAGGGGTAGAACTAATGAAAAACTGTTTTTT.

Here the CDR3 reads CASSMMSGLLYNEQFF. CDR3 in DNA: TGTGCCAGTAGTATGATGTCGGGACTCCTATACAATGAGCAGTTCTTC. The rearrangement joins TRBV19 to TRBJ2-1, with D maybe TRBD2 (6 bases). The V gene's germline CDR1 is LNHDA and CDR2 SQIVND (reference sequence). V lost 3 bases and J lost 4, with 16 bases in between. The CDR3 totals 16 residues.

The V call is TRBV7-9, the J call TRBJ1-1, with 8 bases identical to TRBD1. Germline V gives CDR1 SEHNR, CDR2 FQNEAQ (reference sequence). With V trimmed by 5 bases and J by 6 bases, 11 bases remained unmatched. CDR3 size: 15 residues. For the CDR3, the DNA is TGTGCCAGCAGCGGTTGGACAGGGAGGATAGCTGAAGCTTTCTTT. Amino acid sequence: CASSGWTGRIAEAFF.

This chain joins TRBV2 and TRBJ2-2, with TRBD1 matching over 10 bases. The CDR3 spans 17 residues. Germline V gene lookup returns CDR1 SNHLY and CDR2 FYNNEI. V lost 6 bases, J lost 5 bases, and 12 bases stayed unmatched. The CDR3 bases are TGTGCCAGCAGACTCCGTGGGGGACAGGGGTTTACCGGGGAGCTGTTTTTT. This translates into CASRLRGGQGFTGELFF.